These T cell receptor beta chains were read from a single sample in a study of blood T cell repertoires in COVID-19. Profiled with immunoSEQ multiplex PCR; TCRdb holds only in-frame clones, not every one. The data show 400,000 to 500,000 clones, approximately 88% seen once. Sequenced sample: PBMCs or T cells enriched from blood (not recorded which). The receptors derive from a woman aged 40 to 49 who had recovered from COVID-19. Each CDR3 is given with its conserved first and last residue. Fields, in order: D gene, V gene, clone size, J gene, CDR3 protein, CDR3 DNA. The D gene is left open where the match is weak. Part of the rows lack a size; the others show once, few, many or a class for expanded clones.

>NA|TRBV19|once|TRBJ2-4
CASSIVTALAKNIQYF
TGTGCCAGTAGTATAGTGACAGCACTAGCCAAAAACATTCAGTACTTC
>NA|TRBV7-9|NA|TRBJ1-2
CASSLVQGTGGYTF
TGTGCCAGCAGCTTAGTGCAGGGGACGGGTGGCTACACCTTC
>NA|TRBV28|NA|TRBJ1-2
CATGGLRGYTF
TGTGCCACCGGGGGGTTACGTGGCTACACCTTC
>TRBD2|TRBV5-1|NA|TRBJ2-2
CASSLSSGRTGELFF
TGCGCCAGCAGCTTGAGTAGCGGGAGAACCGGGGAGCTGTTTTTT
>TRBD1|TRBV5-5|NA|TRBJ1-1
CASSSAAGTGMNTEAFF
TGTGCCAGCAGCTCAGCTGCCGGGACAGGGATGAACACTGAAGCTTTCTTT
>TRBD1|TRBV12-3/TRBV12-4|NA|TRBJ1-4
CASARDRGEKLFF
TGTGCCAGCGCAAGGGACAGGGGAGAAAAACTGTTTTTT
>NA|TRBV18|NA|TRBJ1-6
CASSPSAIQGYNSPLHF
TGTGCCAGCTCACCCTCCGCGATACAGGGATATAATTCACCCCTCCACTTT
>TRBD2|TRBV11-3|NA|TRBJ2-3
CASSLGASGSTTDTQYF
TGTGCCAGCAGCTTAGGGGCTAGCGGGAGTACGACAGATACGCAGTATTTT
>NA|TRBV6-5|once|TRBJ2-7
CASSYGPVVYEQYF
TGTGCCAGCAGTTACGGGCCAGTTGTCTACGAGCAGTACTTC
>NA|TRBV6-2/TRBV6-3|once|TRBJ1-5
CASRPTGNRYSNQPQHF
TGTGCCAGCAGACCTACAGGGAACCGGTATAGCAATCAGCCCCAGCATTTT
>NA|TRBV2|NA|TRBJ2-6
CASSEQDSFSGANVLTF
TGTGCCAGCAGTGAACAGGACTCCTTCTCTGGGGCCAACGTCCTGACTTTC
>NA|TRBV10-1|once|TRBJ2-7
CASSDQGLAYEQYF
TGCGCCAGCAGTGACCAGGGGTTAGCCTACGAGCAGTACTTC
>TRBD2|TRBV5-1|NA|TRBJ2-1
CASSSSGRWNEQFF
TGCGCCAGCAGCTCTAGCGGGAGATGGAATGAGCAGTTCTTC
>TRBD2|TRBV13|NA|TRBJ2-3
CASSGRTSGREADTQYF
TGTGCCAGCAGCGGACGGACTAGCGGGAGGGAGGCAGATACGCAGTATTTT
>TRBD1|TRBV7-9|NA|TRBJ1-1
CASSAPGTAEAFF
TGTGCCAGCAGCGCCCCCGGGACAGCCGAAGCTTTCTTT
>TRBD1|TRBV6-2/TRBV6-3|NA|TRBJ1-2
CASSHQSGTASYFYGYTF
TGTGCCAGCAGTCATCAATCCGGGACAGCGTCTTACTTCTATGGCTACACCTTC
>TRBD2|TRBV29-1|NA|TRBJ2-1
CSVELLAGSSYNEQFF
TGCAGCGTTGAATTACTAGCGGGAAGCTCCTACAATGAGCAGTTCTTC
>TRBD1|TRBV5-6|NA|TRBJ1-1
CASSPGQGTEAFF
TGTGCCAGCAGCCCGGGACAGGGGACTGAAGCTTTCTTT
>TRBD2|TRBV30|NA|TRBJ2-3
CAWSRGRHTDTQYF
TGTGCCTGGAGTCGCGGGAGGCACACAGATACGCAGTATTTT